This passage covers 32 T cell receptor beta chains from one sample sequenced in a study of T cells after yellow fever vaccination. Via MiXCR, TCRdb re-called the 5' RACE reads, giving one row per CDR3 protein. The sample includes 25,000 to 40,000 distinct CDR3 sequences, less than 8.5% of them seen just once. The sequenced sample was PBMCs, either bulk or a sorted T-cell subset (CD4+, CD8+, memory, or dextramer-sorted; not recorded which), obtained on the day of the first yellow fever vaccination. These receptors were taken from a man between 18 and 29 years old who received the YFV17D yellow fever vaccine.

This clonotype was recorded many times. The chain employs TRBV12-3 or TRBV12-4 and TRBJ1-1; maybe TRBD1 (5 bases). This CDR3 contains 12 residues. With 6 bases removed from V and 7 bases from J, the gap between germline ends came to 12 bases. CDR3 nucleotide sequence: TGTGCCAGCAGGGGGGGAGGGTTTGAAGCTTTCTTT. It encodes CASRGGGFEAFF.

This clonotype was counted a few times. The rearrangement joins TRBV7-2 to TRBJ1-2, with 7 bases matching TRBD1. CDR1 is SGHTA and CDR2 is FQGNSA in the germline V gene. The CDR3 length is 15 residues. V gave up 3 bases and J gave up 0 bases; unmatched junction bases: 4. The CDR3 loop is CASSFDRATNYGYTF. Written as DNA, the CDR3 is TGTGCCAGCAGCTTTGACAGGGCGACTAACTATGGCTACACCTTC.

This clonotype was observed at least ten times. Written as DNA, the CDR3 is TGTGCCAGCAGCCAACGGGCGATAGCAGATACGCAGTATTTT. Amino acid sequence: CASSQRAIADTQYF. The chain couples TRBV12-3 or TRBV12-4 to TRBJ2-3; D is undetermined. Trimming pared 6 bases from V and 4 bases from J, leaving 14 bases between. This CDR3 spans 14 amino acids.

This clonotype was seen at least ten times. The rearrangement uses TRBV7-2 and TRBJ2-3; 7 bases align to TRBD2. J was trimmed by 6 bases and V by 5 bases; bases with no gene match: 8. The germline V gene encodes CDR1 SGHTA and CDR2 FQGNSA. The CDR3 is made up of 14 amino acids. CDR3 sequence reads: CASSLQRGRDTQYF. The CDR3, as DNA: TGTGCCAGCAGCCTCCAGCGGGGAAGGGATACGCAGTATTTT.

This clonotype occurred many times. The chain uses TRBV12-3 or TRBV12-4 and TRBJ2-1; D is ambiguous. Between the trimmed V and J ends, which lost 5 bases and 5 bases, there was a span of 13 bases. The CDR3 contains 14 residues. The CDR3, as DNA: TGTGCCAGCAGTACGTTTGTGATGAACAATGAGCAGTTCTTC. It is translated as CASSTFVMNNEQFF.

This clonotype appeared many times. The rearrangement links TRBV5-1 to TRBJ2-2; D not resolved. This CDR3 has 16 amino acids. Germline values: CDR1 SGHRS, CDR2 YFSETQ. Trimming left V 0 bases short and J 3 bases short, with 12 bases between. This chain's CDR3 is CASSLGSRTDTGELFF. CDR3 nucleotides: TGCGCCAGCAGCTTGGGATCGCGCACGGACACCGGGGAGCTGTTTTTT.

The table lists this clonotype with many counts. This chain links TRBV7-2 with TRBJ1-2; D is uncertain. Germline CDR1 is SGHTA and CDR2 is FQGNSA. Deletions cut 8 bases from V and 3 bases from J, with 13 bases between. The CDR3 has 13 residues. The CDR3 here is CASSTMPDYGYTF. DNA for the CDR3: TGTGCCAGCTCGACAATGCCGGACTATGGCTACACCTTC.

This clonotype was detected a few times. The chain combines TRBV7-2 with TRBJ1-2, with 8 positions matching TRBD1. The CDR3 runs 13 residues. V was clipped by 5 bases and J by 5 bases; unmatched bases: 4. Germline CDR1 SGHTA, CDR2 FQGNSA. CDR3 amino acids: CASSGDRRYGYTF. CDR3 in DNA: TGTGCCAGCAGCGGGGACAGGCGGTATGGCTACACCTTC.

Note on this clonotype: A junction boundary mismatches the germline segment, possibly from a read error. The rearrangement joins TRBV7-7 to TRBJ2-3, with D possibly TRBD2 on 6 matching bases. The germline gives CDR1 SSHAT, CDR2 FNYEAQ (reference sequence). This CDR3 is built from 15 residues. CDR3 sequence (DNA): TGTGCTAGCAGCTCCTCACCTGGGACTCACAATACGCAGTATTTT. Translation gives CASSSSPGTHNTQYF.

By share, this clonotype ranks as medium-sized. The chain carries TRBV7-8 and TRBJ2-1, with 8 positions matching TRBD2. The CDR3 spans 18 residues. Germline V CDR1 and CDR2: SGHVS, FQNEAQ. Trimming at V came to 0 bases and at J to 0 bases, leaving 7 bases not matched to a gene. The CDR3 region is CASSLALIAGFSYNEQFF. CDR3 coding DNA: TGTGCCAGCAGCTTAGCGCTTATAGCGGGGTTCTCCTACAATGAGCAGTTCTTC. The complete variable domain, with remaining parts taken from reference TRBV7-8 and TRBJ2-1, reads GAGVSQSPRYKVAKRGQDVALRCDPISGHVSLFWYQQALGQGPEFLTYFQNEAQLDKSGLPSDRFFAERPEGSVSTLKIQRTQQEDSAVYLCASSLALIAGFSYNEQFFGPGTRLTVL.

This clonotype was seen ten or more times. This sequence joins TRBV27 and TRBJ1-5; D is unresolved. The CDR3 runs to 13 residues. Looked up from germline, CDR1 is MNHEY and CDR2 is SMNVEV (reference sequence). Trimming stripped 1 base from V and 6 bases from J, with 7 bases between. The DNA of the CDR3 is TGTGCCAGCAGTTTATATAAGAGTCAGCCCCAGCATTTT. Translated, it gives CASSLYKSQPQHF.

This clonotype was counted a few times. The chain recombines TRBV7-2 with TRBJ1-4; 7 positions agree with TRBD1. J lost 5 bases, V lost 2 bases, and 5 bases had no gene match. The length of the CDR3 is 15 residues. CDR1 and CDR2 from the germline V gene are SGHTA and FQGNSA. The CDR3 spells CASSLQGGANEKLFF. CDR3 DNA: TGTGCCAGCAGCTTACAAGGGGGCGCAAATGAAAAACTGTTTTTT.

This clonotype was seen at least ten times. V usage is TRBV11-2 and J usage is TRBJ2-6; 7 bases align to TRBD1. This CDR3 is built from 20 residues. Germline V gene sequence: CDR1 SGHAT, CDR2 FQNNGV. V shed 7 bases and J 0 bases; nucleotides not matched to a gene: 18. The CDR3 protein is CASIGGSYGTAISGANVLTF. CDR3 nucleotides: TGTGCCAGCATCGGAGGCAGTTACGGGACAGCCATCTCTGGGGCCAACGTCCTGACTTTC.

This clonotype was recorded at least ten times. This sequence joins TRBV6-4 and TRBJ1-1, with D possibly being TRBD1 (6 bases). The ends were cut back, 0 bases at V and 3 bases at J, with 14 bases in the middle. This CDR3 region has 16 residues. Germline V gives CDR1 MRHNA, CDR2 SNTAGT. CDR3 sequence (DNA): TGTGCCAGCAGTGACTCGAGCGGGGGGCGGCACACTGAAGCTTTCTTT. It translates to CASSDSSGGRHTEAFF.

This clonotype was counted at least ten times. V is TRBV27 and J is TRBJ1-1, with 8 bases fitting TRBD1. The CDR3 loop spans 13 amino acids. Germline values: CDR1 MNHEY, CDR2 SMNVEV (reference sequence). After removal of 7 bases from V and 7 bases from J, the junction contained 8 bases not matched to a gene. The chain's CDR3 is CASTTWGTGEAFF. The CDR3 DNA reads TGTGCCAGCACCACTTGGGGGACAGGTGAAGCTTTCTTT.

This clonotype showed up many times. V and J are TRBV5-6 and TRBJ1-2; 10 positions match TRBD1. Trimming at V came to 6 bases and at J to 7 bases, leaving 3 bases not matched to a gene. Germline values: CDR1 SGHDT, CDR2 YYEEEE. The CDR3 runs to 12 residues. In DNA, the CDR3 is TGTGCCAGCATCGACAGGGGGCTTGGCTACACCTTC. This gives the protein CASIDRGLGYTF. Together with reference TRBV5-6 and TRBJ1-2, the CDR3 gives the full variable domain: DAGVTQSPTHLIKTRGQQVTLRCSPKSGHDTVSWYQQALGQGPQFIFQYYEEEERQRGNFPDRFSGHQFPNYSSELNVNALLLGDSALYLCASIDRGLGYTFGSGTRLTVV.

This chain links TRBV3-1 with TRBJ2-3; D remains unclear. The CDR3 covers 20 residues. V lost 8 bases and J lost 0, with 30 bases in between. Germline loops: CDR1 LGHDT, CDR2 YNNKEL (reference sequence). The DNA for the CDR3 is TGTGCCAGCTGCCCTCGGTGCCACGGGTGTGGTTCCCCGAGCACAGATACGCAGTATTTT. Amino acids: CASCPRCHGCGSPSTDTQYF.

This clonotype was seen at least ten times. J is TRBJ2-2 and V is TRBV5-1, with D possibly being TRBD1 (5 bases). CDR1 is SGHRS and CDR2 is YFSETQ in the germline V gene. This CDR3 spans 13 amino acids. V was trimmed by 5 bases and J by 3 bases, leaving 8 bases between them. CDR3 DNA: TGCGCCAGCAGGGACAAGGACACCGGGGAGCTGTTTTTT. It yields the protein CASRDKDTGELFF.

The gene calls are TRBV5-1 and TRBJ2-1, with D unclear. The CDR3 consists of 14 residues. The germline gives CDR1 SGHRS, CDR2 YFSETQ. The ends were cut back, 1 base at V and 7 bases at J, with 12 bases in the middle. The CDR3 spells CASSLLTQINEQFF. CDR3 nucleotides: TGCGCCAGCAGCTTGTTGACCCAAATAAATGAGCAGTTCTTC.

With respect to this clonotype: This could be a read error, since a much larger clone is one nucleotide away. The J gene is TRBJ1-4, the V gene TRBV14; D is unclear. CDR1 is SGHDN and CDR2 is FVKESK in the germline V gene. The CDR3 extends over 15 amino acids. The CDR3 protein is CASSQVGEAKEKLFF. Here the CDR3 DNA reads TGTGCCAGCAGCCAGGTCGGGGAGGCTAAAGAAAAACTGTTTTTT.

This clonotype has ten or more counts. J is TRBJ2-7 and V is TRBV19; TRBD1 agrees at 8 bases. CDR3 length: 15 residues. V lost 2 bases and J lost 6; bases outside the gene matches: 9. Germline V gene sequence: CDR1 LNHDA, CDR2 SQIVND (reference sequence). The CDR3 bases are TGTGCCAGTAGTATAAGAGGGGACAGGCGGGGCGAGCAGTACTTC. This translates into CASSIRGDRRGEQYF.

This clonotype was counted at least ten times. The chain carries TRBV5-1 and TRBJ2-1; D may be TRBD1 or TRBD2 (5 bases each). The CDR3 covers 16 residues. V lost 4 bases and J 6 bases, leaving 20 bases between the germline ends. Germline V gives CDR1 SGHRS, CDR2 YFSETQ. Here the CDR3 reads CASSLPIRGAGNEQFF. The CDR3 DNA is TGCGCCAGCAGCCTACCCATTAGGGGCGCGGGCAATGAGCAGTTCTTC.

This clonotype was picked up many times. The chain couples TRBV4-1 to TRBJ1-1, with D uncertain. The CDR3 covers 13 residues. V dropped 3 bases and J dropped 3 bases, with 8 bases sitting between them. Germline V gives CDR1 MGHRA, CDR2 YSYEKL. The CDR3 coding sequence is TGCGCCAGCAGCCATCTATCGTACACTGAAGCTTTCTTT. Translated, it gives CASSHLSYTEAFF.

At least ten counts were recorded for this clonotype. CDR3 coding DNA: TGTGCCAGCAGTTACCCCCTCTTGACAGGGCAGGGTTGGAACACTGAAGCTTTCTTT. Translated: CASSYPLLTGQGWNTEAFF. This rearrangement joins TRBV6-2 or TRBV6-3 to TRBJ1-1, with 7 bases matching TRBD1. CDR1 and CDR2 from the germline V gene are MNHEY and SVGEGT. This CDR3 region has 19 residues. Trimming removed 2 bases from V and 1 base from J; junction bases left unmatched: 16.

In this sample, this clonotype turned up many times. The chain employs TRBV6-4 and TRBJ2-7; D not resolved. The ends were cut back, 3 bases at V and 2 bases at J, with 5 bases in the middle. The CDR3 contains 12 residues. The V gene's germline CDR1 is MRHNA and CDR2 SNTAGT. CDR3 residues: CASSEGTYEQYV. As DNA, the CDR3 is TGTGCCAGCAGTGAGGGCACCTACGAGCAGTACGTC.

This clonotype was recorded a few times. The V call is TRBV7-9, the J call TRBJ1-2; tentative D call: TRBD1 (6 bases). The germline V gene has CDR1 SEHNR and CDR2 FQNEAQ (reference sequence). V lost 5 bases, J lost 7 bases, and 29 bases lay in between. The CDR3 loop spans 18 amino acids. CDR3 bases: TGTGCCAGCAGCAGCTTTTTAGGGGGGGGACCGTACTTGTCTGGCTACACCTTC. It codes for CASSSFLGGGPYLSGYTF.

This clonotype was counted ten times or more. The V and J genes are TRBV20-1 and TRBJ2-5; a possible D gene is TRBD2 (5 bases). This CDR3 has 18 residues. Germline V gene sequence: CDR1 DFQATT, CDR2 SNEGSKA (reference sequence). Trimming removed 2 bases at V and 2 bases at J, with 24 bases between. CDR3 nucleotide sequence: TGCAGTGCTAGAAACGGACTCGGCCGCTCGACCATTCAAGAGACCCAGTACTTC. Residues: CSARNGLGRSTIQETQYF.

Ten or more counts support this clonotype. One junction end does not reproduce the germline sequence, and a read error may be involved. This chain joins TRBV6-2 or TRBV6-3 and TRBJ2-5; D not certain. Per germline, CDR1 MNHEY and CDR2 SVGEGT. This CDR3 has 11 residues. The DNA of the CDR3 is TGTGCCAGCAGTTACTCTAGGACGGTGGACTTC. Translated: CASSYSRTVDF.

This clonotype was observed many times. The chain has TRBV10-3 and TRBJ1-1; possible D gene TRBD1, 6 bases. Trimming pared 3 bases from V and 3 bases from J, leaving 14 bases between. The CDR3 spans 15 residues. From germline, CDR1 is ENHRY and CDR2 SYGVKD. The CDR3 bases are TGTGCCATCAGTGATTGGGAGGGGGTTGACACTGAAGCTTTCTTT. Translating it yields CAISDWEGVDTEAFF.

This chain uses TRBV19 with TRBJ2-1, with D unclear. From germline, CDR1 is LNHDA and CDR2 SQIVND (reference sequence). Deletions cut 3 bases from V and 9 bases from J, with 12 bases between. The CDR3 covers 13 residues. CDR3 protein: CASSIAHASEQFF. The CDR3, as DNA: TGTGCCAGTAGTATTGCTCACGCGAGTGAGCAGTTCTTC.

The CDR3 region is CASSQSWQGVPANTGELFF. As DNA, the CDR3 is TGCGCCAGCAGTCAATCGTGGCAGGGGGTACCTGCGAACACCGGGGAGCTGTTTTTT. This chain connects TRBV23-1 to TRBJ2-2; 7 bases map to TRBD1. TRBV23-1 belongs to the ORF category, with a function that is uncertain. The CDR3 extends over 19 amino acids. V shed 0 bases and J 0 bases; nucleotides not matched to a gene: 10.

There are many counts of this clonotype. This chain links TRBV5-1 with TRBJ2-4; D unclear. Germline V gene lookup returns CDR1 SGHRS and CDR2 YFSETQ. V lost 0 bases to trimming and J lost 7 bases, with 14 bases between them. The CDR3 consists of 15 residues. The CDR3 is CASSLVYLPGNIQYF. For the CDR3, the DNA is TGCGCCAGCAGCTTGGTATACCTACCCGGGAACATTCAGTACTTC.